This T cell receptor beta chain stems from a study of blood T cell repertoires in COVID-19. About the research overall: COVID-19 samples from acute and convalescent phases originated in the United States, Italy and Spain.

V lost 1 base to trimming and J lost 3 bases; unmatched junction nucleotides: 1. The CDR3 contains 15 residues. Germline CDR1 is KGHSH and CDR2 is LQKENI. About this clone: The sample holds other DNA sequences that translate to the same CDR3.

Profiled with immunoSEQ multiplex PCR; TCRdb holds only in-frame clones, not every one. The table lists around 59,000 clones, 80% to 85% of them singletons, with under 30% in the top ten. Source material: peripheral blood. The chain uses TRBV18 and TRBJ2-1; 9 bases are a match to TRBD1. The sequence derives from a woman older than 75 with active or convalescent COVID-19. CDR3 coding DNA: TGTGCCAGCTCACCACGGGACAGGGACTACAATGAGCAGTTCTTC. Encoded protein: CASSPRDRDYNEQFF. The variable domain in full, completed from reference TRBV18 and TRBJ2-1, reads NAGVMQNPRHLVRRRGQEARLRCSPMKGHSHVYWYRQLPEEGLKFMVYLQKENIIDESGMPKERFSAEFPKEGPSILRIQQVVRGDSAAYFCASSPRDRDYNEQFFGPGTRLTVL.